The next 9 T cell receptor beta chains were all read from a single sample in a study of beta chain features in type 1 diabetes. Findings of the study overall: Significant though moderate, a shortening of TCRB CDR3s appeared in all four CD4+ subsets of Type 1 diabetes patients.

These receptors' antigens are unknown. As every portion of the isolated RNA was reverse transcribed, the sequencing read expressed TCRB transcripts. Data came from immunoSEQ multiplex PCR; TCRdb stores just in-frame clones and leaves some out. The table records 200,000 to 300,000 clones, about 11% of them present only once. Sequenced material: naive CD4+ T cells from blood. These receptors were collected from a man aged 30 to 39 with type 1 diabetes.

There are a few counts of this clone. The V and J genes are TRBV5-1 and TRBJ1-1; D uncertain. The CDR3 is 14 residues long. CDR1 and CDR2 from the germline V gene are SGHRS and YFSETQ. V dropped 0 bases and J dropped 1 base, with 7 bases sitting between them. CDR3 loop: CASSLGNRNTEAFF. The CDR3, as DNA: TGCGCCAGCAGCTTGGGGAACAGGAACACTGAAGCTTTCTTT.

This clone has a handful of counts. The chain has TRBV7-9 and TRBJ2-1; TRBD1 matches at 9 bases. Germline values: CDR1 SEHNR, CDR2 FQNEAQ (reference sequence). CDR3 length equals 15 residues. V trimming: 7 bases; J trimming: 9 bases; junction bases outside the gene matches: 13. The CDR3 loop is CASITDRGGMIEQFF. The CDR3 coding sequence is TGTGCCAGCATCACGGACAGGGGAGGGATGATTGAGCAGTTCTTC.

This chain links TRBV5-4 with TRBJ2-4; D gene unclear. The CDR3 contains 14 residues. CDR1 and CDR2 (germline): SGHNT, YYREEE (reference sequence). V lost 0 bases and J 2 bases, leaving 6 bases between the germline ends. The CDR3 nucleotides read TGTGCCAGCAGCTTGGGGCAACCCAAAAACATTCAGTACTTC. Translated, it gives CASSLGQPKNIQYF.

This clone was found a few times. The chain's CDR3 is CATSRDLDSYTF. CDR3 coding DNA: TGTGCCACCAGCAGAGACCTGGACAGCTACACCTTC. This sequence joins TRBV15 and TRBJ1-2, with TRBD1 as a possible D gene (5 bases). The V end lost 0 bases, the J end lost 9 bases, and 8 bases lay between the germline ends. There are 12 residues in the CDR3. Germline values: CDR1 LNHNV, CDR2 YYDKDF (reference sequence).

The V and J genes are TRBV19 and TRBJ1-5; D is unresolved. The CDR3 consists of 12 residues. Germline V gene data show CDR1 as LNHDA and CDR2 as SQIVND (reference sequence). Trimming pared 11 bases from V and 2 bases from J, leaving 10 bases between. DNA for the CDR3: TGTGCCGGACGGAGGGGCAATCAGCCCCAGCATTTT. Translating gives CAGRRGNQPQHF.

V is TRBV2 and J is TRBJ2-1, with 12 positions matching TRBD2. CDR1 is SNHLY and CDR2 is FYNNEI in the germline V gene. This CDR3 is 15 amino acids long. Losses at the gene ends were 4 bases for V and 6 bases for J; bases not matched to a gene: 4. CDR3 amino acids: CASSASGGAVNEQFF. In DNA, the CDR3 is TGTGCCAGCAGTGCTAGCGGGGGGGCCGTCAATGAGCAGTTCTTC.

This clone was picked up a small number of times. Other DNA sequences in this specimen translate into the identical CDR3. The V and J genes are TRBV5-1 and TRBJ2-6; TRBD1 is a possible D gene (5 bases). Per germline, CDR1 SGHRS and CDR2 YFSETQ. This CDR3 is built from 15 residues. Trimming cost V 0 bases and J 4 bases, with 8 bases left between them. The CDR3 region is CASSLEGAGANVLTF. The CDR3 region has the DNA TGCGCCAGCAGCTTGGAAGGGGCCGGGGCCAACGTCCTGACTTTC.

This clone was seen a few times. V is TRBV5-1 and J is TRBJ2-7; maybe TRBD1 (6 bases). The V gene lost 4 bases and the J gene lost 3 bases, with 11 bases spanning the gap. Per the germline V gene, CDR1 is SGHRS and CDR2 is YFSETQ. The CDR3 is made up of 13 amino acids. This CDR3 reads CASSKGVDYEQYF. CDR3 in DNA: TGCGCCAGCAGCAAGGGGGTCGACTACGAGCAGTACTTC.

The rearrangement links TRBV29-1 to TRBJ2-6, with D possibly being TRBD2 (5 bases). The CDR3 has 13 amino acids. In germline, CDR1 is SQVTM, CDR2 ANQGSEA. V dropped 8 bases and J dropped 2 bases, with 10 bases sitting between them. DNA of the CDR3: TGCAGCTGCGTCGGGGCTGGGGCCAACGTCCTGACTTTC. Its protein product is CSCVGAGANVLTF. The full variable domain, rest sourced from reference TRBV29-1 and TRBJ2-6, is SAVISQKPSRDICQRGTSLTIQCQVDSQVTMMFWYRQQPGQSLTLIATANQGSEATYESGFVIDKFPISRPNLTFSTLTVSNMSPEDSSIYLCSCVGAGANVLTFGAGSRLTVL.